This passage covers 12 T cell receptor beta chains from one sample sequenced in a study of CD8 T cells in Susac syndrome. Random hexamers primed reverse transcription of about 0.45 to 1 ug RNA. TCRdb reprocessed the immunoSEQ multiplex PCR reads via MiXCR and lists one record per CDR3 protein. Found here are some 210,000 distinct CDR3 sequences, 94% of them singletons; the top ten hold 0.15%. The sequencing sample was made of CD4+ T cells from PBMCs. These receptor sequences come from a human donor with Susac syndrome.

The chain couples TRBV5-4 to TRBJ2-3; D perhaps matches TRBD1 (6 bases). CDR1 is SGHNT and CDR2 is YYREEE in the germline V gene (reference sequence). CDR3 length equals 15 residues. Trimming took 4 bases from V and 3 from J, leaving 15 bases between them. As DNA, the CDR3 is TGTGCCAGCAGCCCCTCAGGGGTAGATACAGATACGCAGTATTTT. Its translation: CASSPSGVDTDTQYF.

V usage is TRBV7-9 and J usage is TRBJ2-5; D call uncertain. The germline CDR1 and CDR2 sequences are SEHNR and FQNEAQ (reference sequence). The CDR3 has 14 residues. V was trimmed by 4 bases and J by 2 bases, leaving 11 bases between them. For the CDR3, the DNA is TGTGCCAGCAGCTCACGACGCCCTCAAGAGACCCAGTACTTC. Protein sequence: CASSSRRPQETQYF.

The chain links TRBV11-2 to TRBJ2-2; D assignment may be TRBD1 or TRBD2 (5 bases each). Germline-derived CDR1 and CDR2 are SGHAT and FQNNGV. The V end was cut by 5 bases, the J end by 0 bases, with 13 bases between. This CDR3 region has 16 residues. CDR3 protein: CASSPGTLANTGELFF. CDR3 nucleotides: TGTGCCAGCAGCCCCGGGACCCTCGCGAACACCGGGGAGCTGTTTTTT.

This chain uses TRBV19 with TRBJ2-1; D unclear. Trimming removed 5 bases from V and 0 bases from J, with 11 bases in between. Germline CDR1 is LNHDA and CDR2 is SQIVND (reference sequence). CDR3 length: 15 amino acids. CDR3 bases: TGTGCCAGTAGTGAACGGACGAGCTCCTACAATGAGCAGTTCTTC. It encodes CASSERTSSYNEQFF.

The CDR3 sequence is CASSSPGGGDFNEQFF. The DNA of the CDR3 is TGTGCCAGCAGCTCCCCCGGCGGGGGGGATTTCAATGAGCAGTTCTTC. The chain joins TRBV7-9 to TRBJ2-1, with TRBD2 matching over 9 bases. Germline V gene lookup returns CDR1 SEHNR and CDR2 FQNEAQ (reference sequence). The length of the CDR3 is 16 residues. The ends lost 4 bases at V and 6 bases at J; junction bases unmatched: 10.

The chain uses TRBV5-4 and TRBJ1-6; D gene ambiguous. The V end lost 0 bases, the J end lost 7 bases, and 14 bases lay between the germline ends. In germline, CDR1 is SGHNT, CDR2 YYREEE (reference sequence). The CDR3 consists of 16 residues. CDR3 sequence (DNA): TGTGCCAGCAGCTTGGTTACCACTATCGGGAATTCACCCCTCCACTTT. This encodes CASSLVTTIGNSPLHF. The variable domain in full, completed from reference TRBV5-4 and TRBJ1-6, reads ETGVTQSPTHLIKTRGQQVTLRCSSQSGHNTVSWYQQALGQGPQFIFQYYREEENGRGNFPPRFSGLQFPNYSSELNVNALELDDSALYLCASSLVTTIGNSPLHFGNGTRLTVT.

The gene calls are TRBV6-5 and TRBJ2-1, with 10 nucleotides matching TRBD2. The V gene's germline CDR1 is MNHEY and CDR2 SVGAGI. The V segment lost 4 bases and the J segment 8 bases; nucleotides outside the gene matches: 5. This CDR3 spans 14 amino acids. The DNA for the CDR3 is TGTGCCAGCAGTTTTAGCGGGGGGAGGGATGAGCAGTTCTTC. This codes for CASSFSGGRDEQFF.

J is TRBJ2-3 and V is TRBV7-9; no reliable D call. The germline gives CDR1 SEHNR, CDR2 FQNEAQ (reference sequence). Trimming took 4 bases from V and 3 from J, leaving 20 bases between them. The CDR3 spans 17 residues. CDR3 loop: CASSSRGPGPITDTQYF. The CDR3 DNA is TGTGCCAGCAGCTCGCGAGGACCCGGACCCATTACAGATACGCAGTATTTT. Based on the CDR3 plus reference TRBV7-9 and TRBJ2-3, the full variable domain is DTGVSQNPRHKITKRGQNVTFRCDPISEHNRLYWYRQTLGQGPEFLTYFQNEAQLEKSRLLSDRFSAERPKGSFSTLEIQRTEQGDSAMYLCASSSRGPGPITDTQYFGPGTRLTVL.

The chain employs TRBV30 and TRBJ2-7; no clear D gene. Germline assignment: CDR1 GTSNPN and CDR2 SVGIG (reference sequence). CDR3 size: 15 residues. V lost 4 bases to trimming and J lost 3 bases, with 19 bases between them. CDR3 in DNA: TGTGCCTGGAAGGTGCGGAGCAGTGGGGTCTACGAGCAGTACTTC. Translated, it gives CAWKVRSSGVYEQYF.

The chain links TRBV10-3 to TRBJ1-5; D perhaps matches TRBD1 (6 bases). The CDR3 spans 15 residues. Trimming stripped 6 bases from V and 1 base from J, with 13 bases between. Germline CDR1 ENHRY, CDR2 SYGVKD. CDR3 bases: TGTGCCATCAGGAAAGGGGGGGAGAGCAATCAGCCCCAGCATTTT. This codes for CAIRKGGESNQPQHF.

The chain joins TRBV7-2 to TRBJ2-4; D is unresolved. This CDR3 has 15 amino acids. With 5 bases removed from V and 1 base from J, the gap between germline ends came to 12 bases. Germline-derived CDR1 and CDR2 are SGHTA and FQGNSA. CDR3 bases: TGTGCCAGCAGCAAACCGCTTGGGGCCAAAAACATTCAGTACTTC. It is translated as CASSKPLGAKNIQYF. Supplemented by reference TRBV7-2 and TRBJ2-4, the full variable domain reads GAGVSQSPSNKVTEKGKDVELRCDPISGHTALYWYRQSLGQGLEFLIYFQGNSAPDKSGLPSDRFSAERTGGSVSTLTIQRTQQEDSAVYLCASSKPLGAKNIQYFGAGTRLSVL.

The rearrangement uses TRBV5-4 and TRBJ2-1, with a weak D call TRBD2 (7 bases). Germline lookup yields CDR1 SGHNT and CDR2 YYREEE (reference sequence). The CDR3 contains 17 residues. V dropped 1 base and J dropped 0 bases, with 14 bases sitting between them. CDR3 coding DNA: TGTGCCAGCAGCTTGAAGGCGGGGGCGAGCTCCTACAATGAGCAGTTCTTC. It encodes CASSLKAGASSYNEQFF.